A single sample is the source of the 3 T cell receptor beta chains below, sequenced in a study of blood T cell repertoires in COVID-19. TCRdb's table, derived via immunoSEQ multiplex PCR, lists solely in-frame clones and lacks some. This sample has approximately 270,000 clones; 91% occur once, and the top ten carry 0.95% to 1.5%. The sequenced sample consisted of PBMCs or T cells enriched from blood (not recorded which). These receptors were obtained from a human donor in a cohort exposed to, infected with or recovered from COVID-19 (not recorded which). The donor label of this sample is uncertain.

The chain joins TRBV5-4 to TRBJ1-2, with 10 bases that match TRBD1. This CDR3 has 15 amino acids. Germline V CDR1 and CDR2: SGHNT, YYREEE (reference sequence). V dropped 2 bases and J dropped 4; count of bases not matched to a gene: 5. CDR3 bases: TGTGCCAGCAGCTTAAAAGGACAGGGGGTCTATGGCTACACCTTC. This sequence encodes CASSLKGQGVYGYTF.

The gene calls are TRBV5-6 and TRBJ1-6; 8 bases are shared with TRBD1. The CDR3 loop spans 15 amino acids. Germline V gives CDR1 SGHDT, CDR2 YYEEEE. J was trimmed by 5 bases and V by 3 bases; bases with no gene match: 4. The CDR3: CASSSTGGDNSPLHF. As DNA, the CDR3 is TGTGCCAGCAGCTCCACAGGGGGGGATAATTCACCCCTCCACTTT.

This sequence joins TRBV7-9 and TRBJ2-3; 10 bases map to TRBD1. The CDR3 is 16 amino acids. The V gene end was trimmed by 5 bases and the J gene end by 1 base; junction bases not matched to a gene: 6. Germline V gives CDR1 SEHNR, CDR2 FQNEAQ (reference sequence). The CDR3 region is CASSLGTGDGTDTQYF. CDR3 nucleotides: TGTGCCAGCAGCCTCGGGACAGGGGACGGCACAGATACGCAGTATTTT.